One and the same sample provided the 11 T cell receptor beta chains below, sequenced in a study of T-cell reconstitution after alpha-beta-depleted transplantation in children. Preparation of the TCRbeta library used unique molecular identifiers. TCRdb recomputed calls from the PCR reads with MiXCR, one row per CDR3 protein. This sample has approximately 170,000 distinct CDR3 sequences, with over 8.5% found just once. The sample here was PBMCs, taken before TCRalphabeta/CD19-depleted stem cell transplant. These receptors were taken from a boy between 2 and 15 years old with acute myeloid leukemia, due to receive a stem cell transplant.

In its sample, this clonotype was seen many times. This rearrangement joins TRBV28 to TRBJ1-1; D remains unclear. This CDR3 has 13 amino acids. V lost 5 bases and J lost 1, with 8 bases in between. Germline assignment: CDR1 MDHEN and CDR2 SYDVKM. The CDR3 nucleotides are TGTGCCAGCAGTAGGACGGAGAACACTGAAGCTTTCTTT. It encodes CASSRTENTEAFF.

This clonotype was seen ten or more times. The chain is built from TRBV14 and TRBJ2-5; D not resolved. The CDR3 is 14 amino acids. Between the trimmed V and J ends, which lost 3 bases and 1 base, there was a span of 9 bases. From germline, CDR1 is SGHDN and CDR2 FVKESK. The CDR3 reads CASSHIDGQETQYF. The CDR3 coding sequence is TGTGCCAGCAGCCACATAGACGGCCAAGAGACCCAGTACTTC.

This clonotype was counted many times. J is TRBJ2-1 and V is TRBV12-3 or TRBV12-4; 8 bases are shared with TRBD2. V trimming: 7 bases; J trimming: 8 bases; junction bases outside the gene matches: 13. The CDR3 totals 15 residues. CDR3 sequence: CASTLPGLVDDEQFF. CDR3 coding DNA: TGTGCCAGCACCCTACCGGGACTAGTCGACGATGAGCAGTTCTTC.

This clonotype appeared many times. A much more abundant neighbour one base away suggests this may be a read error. The CDR3 DNA sequence: TGCGCCAGCATGTCCGGGACTAGCGAAGATACGCAGTATTTT. As protein: CASMSGTSEDTQYF. The chain employs TRBV5-1 and TRBJ2-3; 10 bases agree with TRBD2. Germline assignment: CDR1 SGHRS and CDR2 YFSETQ. The trim removed 6 bases at V and 5 bases at J, leaving 6 bases unmatched. The CDR3 length is 14 residues. Full variable domain (remainder filled in from reference TRBV5-1 and TRBJ2-3): KAGVTQTPRYLIKTRGQQVTLSCSPISGHRSVSWYQQTPGQGLQFLFEYFSETQRNKGNFPGRFSGRQFSNSRSEMNVSTLELGDSALYLCASMSGTSEDTQYFGPGTRLTVL.

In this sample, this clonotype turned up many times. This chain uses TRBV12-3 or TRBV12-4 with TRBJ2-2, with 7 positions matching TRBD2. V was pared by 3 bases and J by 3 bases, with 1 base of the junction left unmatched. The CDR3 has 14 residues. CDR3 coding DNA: TGTGCCAGCAGTTTGACTAGCTACACCGGGGAGCTGTTTTTT. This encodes CASSLTSYTGELFF.

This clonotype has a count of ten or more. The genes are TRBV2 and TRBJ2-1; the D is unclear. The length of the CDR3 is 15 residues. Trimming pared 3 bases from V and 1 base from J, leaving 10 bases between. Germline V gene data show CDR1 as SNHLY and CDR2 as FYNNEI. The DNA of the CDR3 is TGTGCCAGCAGTGAGGGTAGCATGTCCTACAATGAGCAGTTCTTC. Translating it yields CASSEGSMSYNEQFF.

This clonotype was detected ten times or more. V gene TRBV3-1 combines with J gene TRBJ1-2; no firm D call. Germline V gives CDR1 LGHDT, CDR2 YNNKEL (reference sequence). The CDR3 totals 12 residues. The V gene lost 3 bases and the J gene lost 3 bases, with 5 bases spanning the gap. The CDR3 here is CASSQIHYGYTF. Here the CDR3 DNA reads TGTGCCAGCAGCCAGATTCACTATGGCTACACCTTC. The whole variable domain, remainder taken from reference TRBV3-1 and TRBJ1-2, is DTAVSQTPKYLVTQMGNDKSIKCEQNLGHDTMYWYKQDSKKFLKIMFSYNNKELIINETVPNRFSPKSPDKAHLNLHINSLELGDSAVYFCASSQIHYGYTFGSGTRLTVV.

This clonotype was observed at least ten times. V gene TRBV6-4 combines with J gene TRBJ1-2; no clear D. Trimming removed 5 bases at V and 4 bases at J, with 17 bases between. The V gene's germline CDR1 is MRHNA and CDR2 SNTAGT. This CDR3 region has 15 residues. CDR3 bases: TGTGCCAGCAGTCCCCAGTTCGAGGGTTCCTATGGCTACACCTTC. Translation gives CASSPQFEGSYGYTF.

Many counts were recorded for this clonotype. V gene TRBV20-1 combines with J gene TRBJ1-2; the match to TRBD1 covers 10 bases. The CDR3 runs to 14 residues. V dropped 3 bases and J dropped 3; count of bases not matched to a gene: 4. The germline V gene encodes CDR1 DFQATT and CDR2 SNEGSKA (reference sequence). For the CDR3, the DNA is TGCAGTGCTAGTCTAGGGACAGGGGACTATGGCTACACCTTC. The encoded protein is CSASLGTGDYGYTF.

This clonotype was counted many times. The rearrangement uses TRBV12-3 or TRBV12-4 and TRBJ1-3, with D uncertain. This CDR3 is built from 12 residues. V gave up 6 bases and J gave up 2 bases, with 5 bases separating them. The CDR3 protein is CASSPTGNTIYF. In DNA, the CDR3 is TGTGCCAGCAGCCCTACTGGAAACACCATATATTTT.

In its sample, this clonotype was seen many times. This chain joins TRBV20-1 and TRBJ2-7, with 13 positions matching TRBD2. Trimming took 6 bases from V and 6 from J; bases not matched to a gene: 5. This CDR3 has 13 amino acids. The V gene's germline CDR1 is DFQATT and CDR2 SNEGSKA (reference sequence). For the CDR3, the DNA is TGCAGTGCCACTAGCGGGAGGGCCCTCGAGCAGTACTTC. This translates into CSATSGRALEQYF.